The T cell receptor beta chain described here comes from a study of regulatory T cells in long-lasting Graves disease. Arm-PCR of CDR3 regions with iRepertoire HTBI primers generated TCR beta libraries. TCRdb reanalysed the multiplex PCR reads using MiXCR and keeps one entry per CDR3 protein. The sample holds nearly 350,000 distinct CDR3 sequences; roughly a fifth are singletons and the top ten take 25% to 35%. Time point in this sample: persistent/refractory GD, antithyroid drugs over 5 years with positive TRAb. Following extraction of RNA from PBMCs, that RNA was used to make the TCR library. The CDR3 has 16 residues. V lost 3 bases and J lost 4, with 19 bases in between. From germline, CDR1 is SGHKS and CDR2 YYEKEE (reference sequence).

The specimen comprised peripheral blood mononuclear cells (PBMCs), sampled when the disease was refractory, from a patient treated with antithyroid drugs. This clonotype was obtained from a female donor with Graves disease. The chain carries TRBV5-5 and TRBJ1-1, with D possibly being TRBD1 (5 bases). CDR3 sequence reads: CASSSAGTLSRTEAFF. CDR3 coding DNA: TGTGCCAGCAGCTCCGCCGGGACCCTCAGCCGCACTGAAGCTTTCTTT.